Each of the 28 T cell receptor beta chains below was sequenced from the same sample in a study of blood T cell repertoires in COVID-19. The data were produced by immunoSEQ multiplex PCR, yet TCRdb's version contains in-frame clones alone and is incomplete. The sample includes 55,000 to 65,000 clones, approximately 90% seen only once; the top ten take 14%. Source material: peripheral blood. The receptors originated from a woman aged 55 to 70 with active COVID-19.

The chain is built from TRBV7-3 and TRBJ1-1, with 11 positions matching TRBD1. CDR1 and CDR2 (germline): SGHTA, FQGTGA. This CDR3 spans 16 amino acids. The trim removed 5 bases at V and 4 bases at J, leaving 9 bases unmatched. The CDR3 region is CASSPKGQGEVTEAFF. In DNA form, the CDR3 reads TGTGCCAGCAGCCCGAAGGGACAGGGGGAGGTCACTGAAGCTTTCTTT.

The chain carries TRBV2 and TRBJ1-1; no clear D gene. With 3 bases removed from V and 4 bases from J, the gap between germline ends came to 15 bases. The CDR3 totals 15 residues. CDR1 is SNHLY and CDR2 is FYNNEI in the germline V gene. CDR3 protein: CASSDPRNFGTEAFF. CDR3 nucleotides: TGTGCCAGCAGTGACCCCAGGAATTTCGGCACTGAAGCTTTCTTT.

The chain couples TRBV6-5 to TRBJ1-2, with 8 bases that match TRBD1. In germline, CDR1 is MNHEY, CDR2 SVGAGI. The CDR3 is made up of 15 amino acids. The V gene end was trimmed by 3 bases and the J gene end by 8 bases; junction bases not matched to a gene: 11. In DNA, the CDR3 is TGTGCCAGCAGTTATAGCTCCAGGGGGCCTTCAGGCTACACCTTC. Translated: CASSYSSRGPSGYTF.

This chain uses TRBV5-1 with TRBJ2-2; 10 bases fit TRBD2. The CDR3 is 15 amino acids. Per the germline V gene, CDR1 is SGHRS and CDR2 is YFSETQ. V lost 5 bases to trimming and J lost 7 bases; unmatched junction nucleotides: 8. CDR3 amino acids: CASSEGTSVHGELFF. Written as DNA, the CDR3 is TGCGCCAGCAGTGAAGGGACTAGCGTTCACGGGGAGCTGTTTTTT.

J is TRBJ2-1 and V is TRBV9, with 7 nucleotides matching TRBD2. V dropped 2 bases and J dropped 5; count of bases not matched to a gene: 4. Germline CDR1 is SGDLS and CDR2 is YYNGEE. The CDR3 extends over 14 amino acids. CDR3 loop: CASSVRGGDNEQFF. DNA of the CDR3: TGTGCCAGCAGCGTTAGGGGAGGGGACAATGAGCAGTTCTTC.

CDR3 in amino acids: CASSLGSSGGAREQFF. The CDR3 DNA sequence: TGCGCCAGCAGCTTGGGGTCTAGCGGGGGGGCCCGTGAGCAGTTCTTC. V and J are TRBV5-1 and TRBJ2-1, with 12 bases fitting TRBD2. This CDR3 has 16 amino acids. The V segment lost 0 bases and the J segment 9 bases; nucleotides outside the gene matches: 7. Looked up from germline, CDR1 is SGHRS and CDR2 is YFSETQ.

This rearrangement joins TRBV4-2 to TRBJ1-6; D is possibly TRBD1 (5 bases). This CDR3 comprises 14 residues. V was trimmed by 3 bases and J by 9 bases, leaving 12 bases between them. Per the germline V gene, CDR1 is LGHNA and CDR2 is YNFKEQ. Here the CDR3 DNA reads TGTGCCAGCAGCCAGGGGACGGAGGGTTCACCCCTCCACTTT. It translates to CASSQGTEGSPLHF.

This rearrangement joins TRBV11-2 to TRBJ2-7, with TRBD2 identical over 9 bases. The CDR3 runs to 17 residues. V was clipped by 1 base and J by 0 bases; unmatched bases: 7. Germline V CDR1 and CDR2: SGHAT, FQNNGV. CDR3 sequence: CASSLVSSGMSSYEQYF. DNA for the CDR3: TGTGCCAGCAGCTTAGTGTCTAGCGGGATGAGCTCCTACGAGCAGTACTTC.

The V call is TRBV6-6, the J call TRBJ1-3; a weak D match, TRBD1 (5 bases). This CDR3 region has 15 residues. V lost 8 bases and J 0 bases, leaving 14 bases between the germline ends. Germline-derived CDR1 and CDR2 are MNHNY and SVGAGI (reference sequence). CDR3 sequence: CASRALTVSGNTIYF. CDR3 in DNA: TGTGCCAGCCGGGCCCTGACAGTCTCTGGAAACACCATATATTTT.

The CDR3 nucleotides are TGCGCCAGCAGCTTGGAAGGACAGATGAACAATGAGCAGTTCTTC. It codes for CASSLEGQMNNEQFF. This chain connects TRBV5-1 to TRBJ2-1, with a weak D call TRBD1 (6 bases). CDR1 is SGHRS and CDR2 is YFSETQ in the germline V gene. CDR3 length: 15 amino acids. Trimming took 0 bases from V and 5 from J, leaving 12 bases between them.

The V gene is TRBV5-1, the J gene TRBJ2-2; D call uncertain. The V and J ends lost 0 bases and 0 bases respectively, with 6 bases between them. This CDR3 region has 15 residues. The germline V gene has CDR1 SGHRS and CDR2 YFSETQ. In nucleotides, the CDR3 is TGCGCCAGCAGCTTGGGACAATCGAACACCGGGGAGCTGTTTTTT. Its translation: CASSLGQSNTGELFF.

The V and J genes are TRBV6-1 and TRBJ1-1, with D maybe TRBD1 (5 bases). CDR1 MNHNS and CDR2 SASEGT come from the germline V gene. Trimming stripped 0 bases from V and 3 bases from J, with 8 bases between. The CDR3 spans 14 residues. This chain's CDR3 is CASSEAPTDTEAFF. The CDR3 nucleotides are TGTGCCAGCAGTGAAGCCCCGACAGACACTGAAGCTTTCTTT.

The chain recombines TRBV14 with TRBJ2-1, with 9 bases that match TRBD2. The CDR3 is 14 amino acids. The germline V gene has CDR1 SGHDN and CDR2 FVKESK. V dropped 4 bases and J dropped 3; count of bases not matched to a gene: 1. CDR3 protein: CASSLLAGYNEQFF. Written as DNA, the CDR3 is TGTGCCAGCAGCCTACTAGCGGGCTACAATGAGCAGTTCTTC. Full variable domain (outside the CDR3, taken from reference TRBV14 and TRBJ2-1): EAGVTQFPSHSVIEKGQTVTLRCDPISGHDNLYWYRRVMGKEIKFLLHFVKESKQDESGMPNNRFLAERTGGTYSTLKVQPAELEDSGVYFCASSLLAGYNEQFFGPGTRLTVL.

The chain combines TRBV15 with TRBJ1-5; possibly TRBD1 for D (6 bases). In germline, CDR1 is LNHNV, CDR2 YYDKDF (reference sequence). Trimming took off 1 base at V and 10 bases at J, with 20 bases between the two ends. The CDR3 has 16 residues. The CDR3 spells CATSRASVGGQSPQHF. The CDR3 DNA reads TGTGCCACCAGCAGAGCATCGGTTGGGGGCCAAAGCCCCCAGCATTTT.

V gene TRBV9 combines with J gene TRBJ2-3; TRBD2 might be the D (6 bases). Trimming pared 1 base from V and 6 bases from J, leaving 15 bases between. The CDR3 sequence is 15 residues long. The germline CDR1 and CDR2 sequences are SGDLS and YYNGEE. CDR3 DNA: TGTGCCAGCAGCGTAAGCGGCGGGGCGGTCGATACGCAGTATTTT. It yields the protein CASSVSGGAVDTQYF. Complete variable domain (other parts from reference TRBV9 and TRBJ2-3): DSGVTQTPKHLITATGQRVTLRCSPRSGDLSVYWYQQSLDQGLQFLIQYYNGEERAKGNILERFSAQQFPDLHSELNLSSLELGDSALYFCASSVSGGAVDTQYFGPGTRLTVL.

The CDR3 DNA reads as TGTGCCAGCAGTTACTCAGGGGCGTCGTCGGGTCAGCCCCAGCATTTT. Amino acid sequence: CASSYSGASSGQPQHF. The genes are TRBV6-5 and TRBJ1-5; TRBD1 is a possible D gene (5 bases). Germline loops: CDR1 MNHEY, CDR2 SVGAGI. The CDR3 covers 16 residues. The germline V and J ends were trimmed by 0 bases and 6 bases, with 15 bases remaining between them.

This clone appeared a single time. This chain uses TRBV2 with TRBJ1-6; no clear D. The CDR3 extends over 19 amino acids. V was pared by 8 bases and J by 7 bases, with 30 bases between. Germline lookup yields CDR1 SNHLY and CDR2 FYNNEI. The CDR3 region has the DNA TGTGCCAGCCAGCCTCCCCCCGGTGCGGGGTCAGCGAGAAATTCACCCCTCCACTTT. This gives the protein CASQPPPGAGSARNSPLHF.

The V call is TRBV19, the J call TRBJ1-1, with D possibly matching TRBD1 (6 bases). The germline gives CDR1 LNHDA, CDR2 SQIVND (reference sequence). Trimming took off 6 bases at V and 7 bases at J, with 9 bases between the two ends. The CDR3 runs to 11 residues. The chain's CDR3 is CASSRGSEAFF. CDR3 sequence (DNA): TGTGCCAGTAGCAGGGGCAGTGAAGCTTTCTTT.

This clone was seen a single time. The V gene is TRBV20-1, the J gene TRBJ1-2; weak D call: TRBD1 (6 bases). The CDR3 is 10 residues long. With 6 bases removed from V and 6 bases from J, the gap between germline ends came to 8 bases. Germline loops: CDR1 DFQATT, CDR2 SNEGSKA (reference sequence). The CDR3 here is CSAQGDGYTF. The CDR3 region has the DNA TGCAGTGCACAGGGCGATGGCTACACCTTC.

The V and J genes are TRBV2 and TRBJ1-2, with a tentative D call TRBD1 (5 bases). The V end was cut by 4 bases, the J end by 6 bases, with 15 bases between. Germline CDR1 reads SNHLY; CDR2 reads FYNNEI. The CDR3 is made up of 14 amino acids. The CDR3 nucleotides read TGTGCCAGCAGTGGGCGGGGGTCGTATGATGGCTACACCTTC. This gives the protein CASSGRGSYDGYTF.

This chain uses TRBV18 with TRBJ1-3, with 8 positions matching TRBD1. J gave up 2 bases and V 6 bases, and 12 bases lay outside the gene matches. This CDR3 contains 17 residues. The germline V gene has CDR1 KGHSH and CDR2 LQKENI. The CDR3 region has the DNA TGTGCCAGCTCCCAGGACTTGCAGGGGGCCGCTGGAAACACCATATATTTT. This translates into CASSQDLQGAAGNTIYF.

V gene TRBV3-1 (or the pseudogene TRBV3-2) combines with J gene TRBJ2-3, with TRBD2 matching 9 bases. This CDR3 region has 15 residues. Germline assignment: CDR1 LGHDT and CDR2 YNNKEL (reference sequence). Germline trimming cut 1 base from V and 7 bases from J; bases unmatched to any gene: 6. CDR3 bases: TGTGCCAGCAGCCAAGGAGGCGGGGGGGCGTATACGCAGTATTTT. This gives the protein CASSQGGGGAYTQYF.

The rearrangement links TRBV7-8 to TRBJ1-3; 7 nucleotides align to TRBD1. The CDR3 is 13 residues long. Germline V gene sequence: CDR1 SGHVS, CDR2 FQNEAQ. The trim removed 4 bases at V and 7 bases at J, leaving 4 bases unmatched. CDR3 coding DNA: TGTGCCAGCAGCTCGGGACAGCTTAACACCATATATTTT. Its translation: CASSSGQLNTIYF.

This sequence joins TRBV5-1 and TRBJ2-5; TRBD2 aligns across 8 bases. Looked up from germline, CDR1 is SGHRS and CDR2 is YFSETQ. This CDR3 region has 14 residues. V dropped 3 bases and J dropped 3; count of bases not matched to a gene: 4. DNA of the CDR3: TGCGCCAGCAGCTATCCGGGACTAGAAGAGACCCAGTACTTC. Protein product: CASSYPGLEETQYF. The entire variable domain, with the rest obtained from reference TRBV5-1 and TRBJ2-5, is as follows: KAGVTQTPRYLIKTRGQQVTLSCSPISGHRSVSWYQQTPGQGLQFLFEYFSETQRNKGNFPGRFSGRQFSNSRSEMNVSTLELGDSALYLCASSYPGLEETQYFGPGTRLLVL.

V usage is TRBV6-5 and J usage is TRBJ1-5; D not resolved. Germline V gives CDR1 MNHEY, CDR2 SVGAGI. This CDR3 spans 13 amino acids. With 11 bases removed from V and 6 bases from J, the gap between germline ends came to 17 bases. CDR3 nucleotide sequence: TGTGCCTCCCATTCGCAGGTCGGTCAGCCCCAGCATTTT. Amino acids: CASHSQVGQPQHF.

This clone was detected only once. The chain is built from TRBV18 and TRBJ1-6; D remains ambiguous. Trimming pared 2 bases from V and 5 bases from J, leaving 13 bases between. The germline V gene has CDR1 KGHSH and CDR2 LQKENI. The CDR3 has 16 amino acids. CDR3 sequence (DNA): TGTGCCAGCTCACCAACAGCGGGGTCTAATAATTCACCCCTCCACTTT. Protein sequence: CASSPTAGSNNSPLHF. The complete variable domain, with remaining parts taken from reference TRBV18 and TRBJ1-6, reads NAGVMQNPRHLVRRRGQEARLRCSPMKGHSHVYWYRQLPEEGLKFMVYLQKENIIDESGMPKERFSAEFPKEGPSILRIQQVVRGDSAAYFCASSPTAGSNNSPLHFGNGTRLTVT.

This chain uses TRBV7-9 with TRBJ2-5; possible D gene TRBD1, 5 bases. V dropped 5 bases and J dropped 2 bases, with 12 bases sitting between them. The germline CDR1 and CDR2 sequences are SEHNR and FQNEAQ (reference sequence). The CDR3 totals 14 residues. The CDR3 protein is CASSPGASQETQYF. DNA for the CDR3: TGTGCCAGCAGCCCTGGGGCATCTCAAGAGACCCAGTACTTC. The variable domain in full, completed from reference TRBV7-9 and TRBJ2-5, reads DTGVSQNPRHKITKRGQNVTFRCDPISEHNRLYWYRQTLGQGPEFLTYFQNEAQLEKSRLLSDRFSAERPKGSFSTLEIQRTEQGDSAMYLCASSPGASQETQYFGPGTRLLVL.

The rearrangement uses TRBV3-1 (or the pseudogene TRBV3-2) and TRBJ2-3; 9 bases map to TRBD2. The germline gives CDR1 LGHDT, CDR2 YNNKEL (reference sequence). After removal of 0 bases from V and 0 bases from J, the junction contained 7 bases not matched to a gene. The CDR3 runs 18 residues. CDR3 region: CASSQDLGGGASTDTQYF. The CDR3 nucleotides read TGTGCCAGCAGCCAAGATCTGGGCGGGGGGGCCAGCACAGATACGCAGTATTTT.